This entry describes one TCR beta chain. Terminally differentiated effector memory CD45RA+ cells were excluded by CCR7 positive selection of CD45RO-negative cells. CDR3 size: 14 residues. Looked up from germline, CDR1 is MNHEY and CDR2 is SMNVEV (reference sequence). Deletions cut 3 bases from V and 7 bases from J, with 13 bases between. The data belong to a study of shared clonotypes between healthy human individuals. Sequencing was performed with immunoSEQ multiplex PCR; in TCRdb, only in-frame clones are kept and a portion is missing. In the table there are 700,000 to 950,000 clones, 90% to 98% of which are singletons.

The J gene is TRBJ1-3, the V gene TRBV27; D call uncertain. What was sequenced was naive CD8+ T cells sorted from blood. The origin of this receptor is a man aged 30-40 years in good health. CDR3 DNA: TGTGCCAGCAGTTTCCATGGGCCCGGCAACACCATATATTTT. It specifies CASSFHGPGNTIYF.